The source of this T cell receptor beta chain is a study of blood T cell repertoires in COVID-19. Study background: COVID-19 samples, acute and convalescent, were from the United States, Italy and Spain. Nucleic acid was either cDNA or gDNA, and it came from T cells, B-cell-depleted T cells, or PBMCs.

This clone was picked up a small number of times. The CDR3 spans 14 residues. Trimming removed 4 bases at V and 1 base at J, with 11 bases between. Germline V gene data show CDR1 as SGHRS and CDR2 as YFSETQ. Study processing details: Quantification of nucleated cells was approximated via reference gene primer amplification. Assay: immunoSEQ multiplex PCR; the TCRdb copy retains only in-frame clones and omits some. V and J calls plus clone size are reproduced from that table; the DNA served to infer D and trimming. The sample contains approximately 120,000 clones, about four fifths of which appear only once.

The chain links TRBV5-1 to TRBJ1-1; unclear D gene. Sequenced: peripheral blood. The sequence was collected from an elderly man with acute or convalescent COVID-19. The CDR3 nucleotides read TGCGCCAGCAGCGCCGAACACCCGAACACTGAAGCTTTCTTT. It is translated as CASSAEHPNTEAFF.